The entry below describes one TCR beta chain. Its antigen is not known. Sample-barcoded 5' priming and a J-beta primer mix drove a second PCR of roughly 7 to 11 cycles. Every cDNA molecule carried a tag from a template-switch adaptor bearing 12 random nucleotides. TCRdb independently ran MiXCR on the 5' RACE reads; one entry per CDR3 protein. The table has 500,000 to 700,000 distinct CDR3 sequences, roughly 30% seen once. The record originates from a study of blood T cells in healthy people across ages. Study results and caveats: No conclusive comparison of naive versus antigen-experienced cells was possible with unsorted PBMCs. In long-lived donors, naive CD4+ cell counts and diversity exceeded those of aged donors.

The CDR3 covers 13 residues. CDR1 DFQATT and CDR2 SNEGSKA come from the germline V gene (reference sequence). The ends lost 4 bases at V and 8 bases at J; junction bases unmatched: 6. The chain couples TRBV20-1 to TRBJ1-5; 9 nucleotides agree with TRBD1. The material sequenced was blood. This TCR came from a woman aged 80 or older in good health. In DNA, the CDR3 is TGCAGTGCTACGGGACAGGGAGGGAAGCCCCAGCATTTT. Its protein is CSATGQGGKPQHF.